This T cell receptor beta chain came from a study of technical replicates of blood from a handful of donors. The germline V and J ends were trimmed by 2 bases and 6 bases, with 13 bases remaining between them. Germline V lookup: CDR1 KGHSH, CDR2 LQKENI. The CDR3 loop spans 14 amino acids. Clones were read by immunoSEQ multiplex PCR, and TCRdb kept only the in-frame ones, dropping some. The data show under 90,000 clones, with around 97% seen just once and approximately 0.2% held by the top ten. The rearrangement links TRBV18 to TRBJ1-2; a weak D match, TRBD1 (6 bases). Sequenced sample: T cells isolated from PBMCs. The receptor was derived from a human donor in good health. The CDR3 DNA follows: TGTGCCAGCTCACCAACCCCCCAGGGGCATGGCTACACCTTC. This encodes CASSPTPQGHGYTF.